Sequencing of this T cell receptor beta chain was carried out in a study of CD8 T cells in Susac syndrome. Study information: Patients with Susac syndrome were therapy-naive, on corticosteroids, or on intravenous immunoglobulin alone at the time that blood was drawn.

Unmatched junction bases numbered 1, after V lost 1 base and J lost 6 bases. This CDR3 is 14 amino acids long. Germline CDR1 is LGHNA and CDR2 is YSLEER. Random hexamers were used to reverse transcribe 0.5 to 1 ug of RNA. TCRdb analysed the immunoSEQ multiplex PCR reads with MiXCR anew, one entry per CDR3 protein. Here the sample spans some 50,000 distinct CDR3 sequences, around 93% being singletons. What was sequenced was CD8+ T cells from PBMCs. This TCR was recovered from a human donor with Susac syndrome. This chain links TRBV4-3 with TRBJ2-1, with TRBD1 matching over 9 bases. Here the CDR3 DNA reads TGCGCCAGCAGCCAAGGGACAGGGGCCAATGAGCAGTTCTTC. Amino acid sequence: CASSQGTGANEQFF.